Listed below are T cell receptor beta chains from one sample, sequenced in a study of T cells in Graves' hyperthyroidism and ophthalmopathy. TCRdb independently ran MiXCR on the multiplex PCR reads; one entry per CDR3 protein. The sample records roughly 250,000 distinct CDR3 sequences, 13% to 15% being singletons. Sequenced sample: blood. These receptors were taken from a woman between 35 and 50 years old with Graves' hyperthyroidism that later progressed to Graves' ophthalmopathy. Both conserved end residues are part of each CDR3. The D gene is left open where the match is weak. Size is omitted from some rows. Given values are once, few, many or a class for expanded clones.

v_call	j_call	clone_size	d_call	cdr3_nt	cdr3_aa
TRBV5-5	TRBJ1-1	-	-	TGTGCCAGCAGCTTTGACAACCTGAACACTGAAGCTTTCTTT	CASSFDNLNTEAFF
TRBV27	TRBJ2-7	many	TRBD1	TGTGCCAGCAGTTTCGGGGCAGGGGGCAGATACGAGCAGTACTTC	CASSFGAGGRYEQYF
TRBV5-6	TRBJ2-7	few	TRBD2	TGTGCCAGCAGCTTGGGCGGGGGAGGCGCACGATACGAGCAGTACTTC	CASSLGGGGARYEQYF
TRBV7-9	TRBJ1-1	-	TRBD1	TGTGCCAGCAGCTTCCCCACAGGGGTAGTCGGCACTGAAGCTTTCTTT	CASSFPTGVVGTEAFF
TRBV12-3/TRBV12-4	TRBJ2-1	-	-	TGTGCCAGCAGGGAGGGGGGGAGCTCCTACAATGAGCAGTTCTTC	CASREGGSSYNEQFF
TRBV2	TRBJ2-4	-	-	TGTGCCGTCTGGAGGGATCCCAAAAACATTCAGTACTTC	CAVWRDPKNIQYF
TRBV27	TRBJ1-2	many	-	TGTGCCAGCAGTGACCGCCCGGCCGACGATGGCTACACCTTC	CASSDRPADDGYTF
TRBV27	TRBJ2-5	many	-	TGTGCCAGCAGTCCCAACCAAGAGACCCAGTACTTC	CASSPNQETQYF
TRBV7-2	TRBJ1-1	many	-	TGTGCCAGCAGCGCAGTCTCCACCACTGAAGCTTTCTTT	CASSAVSTTEAFF
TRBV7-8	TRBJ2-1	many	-	TGTGCCAGCAGCTTAGCGCGAGGTCTCTCCTACAATGAGCAGTTCTTC	CASSLARGLSYNEQFF
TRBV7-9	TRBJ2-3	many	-	TGTGCCAGCAGCTTAGCCCTAACCACAGATACGCAGTATTTT	CASSLALTTDTQYF
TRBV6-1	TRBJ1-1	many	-	TGTGCCAGCAGTGACTTGCGGGAACTGAACACTGAAGCTTTCTTT	CASSDLRELNTEAFF
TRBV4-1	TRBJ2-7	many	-	TGCGCCAGCAGCCGATACCAGGGCTACGAGCAGTACTTC	CASSRYQGYEQYF
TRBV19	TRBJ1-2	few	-	TGTGCCAGTACCGCTCGGATCGATTACTATGGCTACACCTTC	CASTARIDYYGYTF
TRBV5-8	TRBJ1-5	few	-	TGTGCCAGCAGCTTCGGACTTAAGGAAAGGGGACAATATCAGCCCCAGCATTTT	CASSFGLKERGQYQPQHF
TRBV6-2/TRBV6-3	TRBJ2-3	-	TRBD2	TGTGCCGGCAGTTACTCAGGGACTAGCGGGAGCGGTACAGATACGCAGTATTTT	CAGSYSGTSGSGTDTQYF
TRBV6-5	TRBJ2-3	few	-	TGTGCCAGCAGTTCAGGGGCAGATACGCAGTATTTT	CASSSGADTQYF
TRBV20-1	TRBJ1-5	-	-	TGCAGTGCTAGTGGACAGTACAATCAGCCCCAGCATTTT	CSASGQYNQPQHF
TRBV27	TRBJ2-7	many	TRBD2	TGTGCCAGCAGTTTCCTAGCGGGATCCTACGAGCAGTACTTC	CASSFLAGSYEQYF
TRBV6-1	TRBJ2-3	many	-	TGTGCCAGCAGTCCCGTTACCTCTAGCACAGATACGCAGTATTTT	CASSPVTSSTDTQYF
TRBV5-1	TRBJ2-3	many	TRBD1	TGCGCCAGCAGCCGCGGGACAGGGACAGATACGCAGTATTTT	CASSRGTGTDTQYF
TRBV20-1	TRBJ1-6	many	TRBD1	TGCAGTGCTAGAGCCGGGACAGATAATTCACCCCTCCACTTT	CSARAGTDNSPLHF
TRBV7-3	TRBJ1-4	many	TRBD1	TGTGCCAGCAGCTTAAGTATGACAGGGGGTGAAAAACTGTTTTTT	CASSLSMTGGEKLFF
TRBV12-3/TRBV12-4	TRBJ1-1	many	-	TGTGCCAGCAGTCAGACTACTGAAGCTTTCTTT	CASSQTTEAFF
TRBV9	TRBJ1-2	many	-	TGTGCCAGCAGCGTAGGGGTCTATGGCTACACCTTC	CASSVGVYGYTF
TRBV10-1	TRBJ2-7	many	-	TGCGCCAGCAGTCGGGATAGCACCCGTTACGAGCAGTACTTC	CASSRDSTRYEQYF
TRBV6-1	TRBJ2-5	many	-	TGTGCCAGCACCACGGGCTTTAAAGAGACCCAGTACTTC	CASTTGFKETQYF
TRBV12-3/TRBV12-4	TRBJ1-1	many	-	TGTGCCAGTACGAGCGGGTTGGATGAAGCTTTCTTT	CASTSGLDEAFF
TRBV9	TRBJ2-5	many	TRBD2	TGTGCCAGCAGCGCCGGGACTAGCGGGATCCAAGAGACCCAGTACTTC	CASSAGTSGIQETQYF